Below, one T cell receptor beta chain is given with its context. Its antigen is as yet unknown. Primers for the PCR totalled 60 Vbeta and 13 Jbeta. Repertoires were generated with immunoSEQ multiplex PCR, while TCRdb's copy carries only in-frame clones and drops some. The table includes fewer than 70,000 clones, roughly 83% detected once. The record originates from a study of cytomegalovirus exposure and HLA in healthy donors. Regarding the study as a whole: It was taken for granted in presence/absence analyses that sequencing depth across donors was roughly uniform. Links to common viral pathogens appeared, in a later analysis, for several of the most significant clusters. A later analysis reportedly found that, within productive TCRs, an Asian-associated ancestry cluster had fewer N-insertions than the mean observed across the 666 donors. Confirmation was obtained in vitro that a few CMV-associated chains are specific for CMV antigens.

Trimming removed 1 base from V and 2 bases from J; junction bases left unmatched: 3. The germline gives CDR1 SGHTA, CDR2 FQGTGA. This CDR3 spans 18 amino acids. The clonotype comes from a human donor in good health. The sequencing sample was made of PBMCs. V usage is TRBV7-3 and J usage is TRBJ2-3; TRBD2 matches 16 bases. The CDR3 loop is CASSLRGLAGGITDTQYF. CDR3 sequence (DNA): TGTGCCAGCAGCTTAAGGGGACTAGCGGGAGGGATCACAGATACGCAGTATTTT.